These 29 T cell receptor beta chains were sequenced from one sample in a study of blood T cell repertoires in COVID-19. Libraries were prepared by immunoSEQ multiplex PCR; TCRdb keeps only in-frame clonotypes and omits some of them. The data hold 30,000 to 40,000 clones, with around 85% observed a single time. Material: peripheral blood. These receptor sequences come from a human donor with acute or convalescent COVID-19. The donor label of this sample is uncertain.

This clone appeared once. The rearrangement links TRBV18 to TRBJ1-5, with D possibly being TRBD1 (5 bases). Between the trimmed V and J ends, which lost 6 bases and 3 bases, there was a span of 18 bases. The CDR3 length is 16 residues. The germline V gene has CDR1 KGHSH and CDR2 LQKENI. The CDR3 sequence: CASSPYSTEVNQPQHF. CDR3 coding DNA: TGTGCCAGCTCTCCTTACTCGACAGAGGTCAATCAGCCCCAGCATTTT.

This clone was observed a single time. The rearrangement uses TRBV4-2 and TRBJ2-1; 14 bases fit TRBD2. The CDR3 is 16 residues long. Germline trimming cut 3 bases from V and 9 bases from J; bases unmatched to any gene: 7. From germline, CDR1 is LGHNA and CDR2 YNFKEQ. The CDR3 DNA reads TGTGCCAGCAGCCAGACCGGGACTAGCGGGAGAAGTGAGCAGTTCTTC. It translates to CASSQTGTSGRSEQFF.

The chain recombines TRBV19 with TRBJ1-1; a weak D match, TRBD1 (5 bases). CDR1 and CDR2 from the germline V gene are LNHDA and SQIVND (reference sequence). The CDR3 has 19 residues. V was trimmed by 8 bases and J by 7 bases, leaving 35 bases between them. The DNA of the CDR3 is TGTGCCAGTTTTTCCTTCGGGGGTTCACTCACCGCGCAGGTCGGTGAAGCTTTCTTT. This gives the protein CASFSFGGSLTAQVGEAFF.

This clone turned up a few times. The V gene is TRBV18, the J gene TRBJ1-6, with a possible D match to TRBD1 (6 bases). This CDR3 has 16 amino acids. Germline loops: CDR1 KGHSH, CDR2 LQKENI. The V gene lost 3 bases and the J gene lost 10 bases, with 19 bases spanning the gap. The CDR3, as DNA: TGTGCCAGCTCACCGGGAGGGGGGGACGGTGGCTCACCCCTCCACTTT. It yields the protein CASSPGGGDGGSPLHF.

The gene calls are TRBV9 and TRBJ2-3, with TRBD2 matching 15 bases. The J segment lost 1 base and the V segment lost 3 bases, leaving 12 bases of the junction unmatched. The CDR3 contains 20 residues. Germline assignment: CDR1 SGDLS and CDR2 YYNGEE. CDR3 DNA sequence: TGTGCCAGCAGCGCCCAAGGACTAGCGGGGGGGCCCGGGGGCACAGATACGCAGTATTTT. As protein: CASSAQGLAGGPGGTDTQYF.

The V gene is TRBV27, the J gene TRBJ1-1; 9 nucleotides match TRBD1. CDR1 and CDR2 (germline): MNHEY, SMNVEV (reference sequence). The CDR3 has 12 residues. V lost 8 bases, J lost 3 bases, and 1 base stayed unmatched. In nucleotides, the CDR3 is TGTGCCAGCCGGGACAGGGACACTGAAGCTTTCTTT. The encoded protein is CASRDRDTEAFF.

The CDR3: CASSRVFLETQYF. CDR3 sequence (DNA): TGTGCCAGCAGCCGCGTATTTCTAGAGACCCAGTACTTC. The rearrangement links TRBV7-8 to TRBJ2-5; D unclear. Trimming took off 5 bases at V and 4 bases at J, with 11 bases between the two ends. This CDR3 contains 13 residues. In germline, CDR1 is SGHVS, CDR2 FQNEAQ.

The V gene is TRBV2, the J gene TRBJ1-1; 8 bases agree with TRBD1. The CDR3 contains 14 residues. V was pared by 8 bases and J by 5 bases, with 10 bases of the junction left unmatched. Germline-derived CDR1 and CDR2 are SNHLY and FYNNEI. CDR3 sequence reads: CASRGTGGRTEAFF. The DNA for the CDR3 is TGTGCCAGCCGCGGGACAGGCGGCAGGACTGAAGCTTTCTTT. The variable domain in full, completed from reference TRBV2 and TRBJ1-1, reads EPEVTQTPSHQVTQMGQEVILRCVPISNHLYFYWYRQILGQKVEFLVSFYNNEISEKSEIFDDQFSVERPDGSNFTLKIRSTKLEDSAMYFCASRGTGGRTEAFFGQGTRLTVV.

The rearrangement uses TRBV5-6 and TRBJ2-5, with D perhaps matching TRBD2 (6 bases). CDR1 SGHDT and CDR2 YYEEEE come from the germline V gene. This CDR3 spans 12 amino acids. Trimming cost V 6 bases and J 5 bases, with 11 bases left between them. The CDR3 region is CASTGGLETQYF. The DNA for the CDR3 is TGTGCCAGCACCGGAGGGTTGGAGACCCAGTACTTC.

V gene TRBV28 combines with J gene TRBJ2-5, with D maybe TRBD2 (6 bases). The CDR3 extends over 15 amino acids. V was clipped by 0 bases and J by 5 bases, with 13 bases between them. The germline V gene has CDR1 MDHEN and CDR2 SYDVKM. The CDR3 here is CASSLWEEGGETQYF. The CDR3 DNA reads TGTGCCAGCAGTTTATGGGAGGAGGGCGGGGAGACCCAGTACTTC.

This clone was counted a single time. The chain couples TRBV29-1 to TRBJ2-5, with 7 bases matching TRBD1. V lost 5 bases, J lost 1 base, and 4 bases stayed unmatched. CDR1 and CDR2 (germline): SQVTM, ANQGSEA. CDR3 length: 13 amino acids. DNA of the CDR3: TGCAGCGTTCTACGGGACAGCCAAGAGACCCAGTACTTC. Protein: CSVLRDSQETQYF.

The CDR3 here is CASSSRQIPNTEAFF. The CDR3 DNA reads TGTGCCAGCAGTTCCCGACAGATTCCGAACACTGAAGCTTTCTTT. The chain uses TRBV6-5 and TRBJ1-1; possible D gene TRBD1, 5 bases. From germline, CDR1 is MNHEY and CDR2 SVGAGI. The CDR3 covers 15 residues. Trimming cost V 4 bases and J 1 base, with 13 bases left between them.

This sequence joins TRBV19 and TRBJ1-4; D is perhaps TRBD1 (6 bases). The germline CDR1 and CDR2 sequences are LNHDA and SQIVND (reference sequence). Trimming left V 5 bases short and J 4 bases short, with 17 bases between. This CDR3 region has 16 residues. The CDR3 loop reads CASSLQGTAVNEKLFF. The CDR3 coding sequence is TGTGCCAGTAGTCTTCAGGGGACGGCCGTTAATGAAAAACTGTTTTTT.

The chain joins TRBV28 to TRBJ1-3, with 7 bases that match TRBD1. Germline-derived CDR1 and CDR2 are MDHEN and SYDVKM. CDR3 length equals 16 residues. V dropped 5 bases and J dropped 8; count of bases not matched to a gene: 15. The CDR3 reads CASSPHRGGKEDTIYF. As DNA, the CDR3 is TGTGCCAGCAGTCCGCACAGGGGAGGAAAAGAAGACACCATATATTTT. Full variable domain (outside the CDR3, taken from reference TRBV28 and TRBJ1-3): DVKVTQSSRYLVKRTGEKVFLECVQDMDHENMFWYRQDPGLGLRLIYFSYDVKMKEKGDIPEGYSVSREKKERFSLILESASTNQTSMYLCASSPHRGGKEDTIYFGEGSWLTVV.

This rearrangement joins TRBV20-1 to TRBJ2-1; 7 positions agree with TRBD1. In germline, CDR1 is DFQATT, CDR2 SNEGSKA (reference sequence). The CDR3 loop spans 14 amino acids. V was clipped by 3 bases and J by 2 bases; unmatched bases: 4. CDR3 amino acids: CSASSQGAYNEQFF. CDR3 coding DNA: TGCAGTGCTAGTTCCCAGGGGGCCTACAATGAGCAGTTCTTC.

This clone was picked up one time. The chain carries TRBV30 and TRBJ2-7; 10 bases agree with TRBD1. The junction had 4 bases not matched to a gene; V was cut back by 2 bases and J by 3 bases. The germline V gene encodes CDR1 GTSNPN and CDR2 SVGIG (reference sequence). The CDR3 is made up of 14 amino acids. As DNA, the CDR3 is TGTGCCTGGAGTTTGGGGGACAGGGGCTACGAGCAGTACTTC. Its translation: CAWSLGDRGYEQYF.

The CDR3 here is CASSQEDRGGNTEAFF. DNA of the CDR3: TGCGCCAGCAGCCAAGAGGACAGGGGAGGGAACACTGAAGCTTTCTTT. V and J are TRBV4-1 and TRBJ1-1, with 9 nucleotides matching TRBD1. J was trimmed by 1 base and V by 0 bases; bases with no gene match: 3. Germline assignment: CDR1 MGHRA and CDR2 YSYEKL. The CDR3 length is 16 residues.

The rearrangement joins TRBV2 to TRBJ1-2; 11 nucleotides align to TRBD1. CDR3 length: 14 amino acids. Germline values: CDR1 SNHLY, CDR2 FYNNEI. V gave up 7 bases and J gave up 8 bases; unmatched junction bases: 9. CDR3 in DNA: TGTGCCAGCACCCCCGGACAGGGGGCGGAGGGCTACACCTTC. This encodes CASTPGQGAEGYTF.

DNA for the CDR3: TGTGCCAGCAGCTCCGGGGACAGGGGATGGGACACTGAAGCTTTCTTT. Residues: CASSSGDRGWDTEAFF. This chain connects TRBV9 to TRBJ1-1; 10 positions agree with TRBD1. V was pared by 4 bases and J by 3 bases, with 9 bases of the junction left unmatched. CDR1 is SGDLS, CDR2 YYNGEE, per germline. The CDR3 runs 16 residues. The variable domain in full, with the rest retrieved from reference TRBV9 and TRBJ1-1, is DSGVTQTPKHLITATGQRVTLRCSPRSGDLSVYWYQQSLDQGLQFLIQYYNGEERAKGNILERFSAQQFPDLHSELNLSSLELGDSALYFCASSSGDRGWDTEAFFGQGTRLTVV.

The V call is TRBV3-1 (or the pseudogene TRBV3-2), the J call TRBJ2-1; 9 bases fit TRBD2. Unmatched junction bases numbered 3, after V lost 6 bases and J lost 0 bases. Germline V gene sequence: CDR1 LGHDT, CDR2 YNNKEL (reference sequence). The CDR3 loop spans 15 amino acids. The CDR3 bases are TGTGCCAGCAGGCTAGCGGGGAGCTCCTACAATGAGCAGTTCTTC. Translated: CASRLAGSSYNEQFF.

The rearrangement uses TRBV5-5 and TRBJ2-1; D may be TRBD2 (6 bases). Germline V CDR1 and CDR2: SGHKS, YYEKEE (reference sequence). CDR3 length: 15 amino acids. Trimming took 0 bases from V and 6 from J, leaving 13 bases between them. The CDR3 region is CASSLGPPGGNEQFF. CDR3 sequence (DNA): TGTGCCAGCAGCTTGGGACCCCCCGGGGGCAATGAGCAGTTCTTC.

This chain uses TRBV18 with TRBJ1-2, with 8 positions matching TRBD1. J gave up 3 bases and V 6 bases, and 3 bases lay outside the gene matches. CDR3 size: 13 residues. The germline gives CDR1 KGHSH, CDR2 LQKENI. The CDR3 DNA follows: TGTGCCAGCTCCGGGGGACAGGACTATGGCTACACCTTC. Translating gives CASSGGQDYGYTF.

This chain's CDR3 is CASSPRGAQGTGYTF. In DNA, the CDR3 is TGTGCCAGCAGCCCCCGCGGGGCCCAAGGTACTGGCTACACCTTC. This rearrangement joins TRBV3-1 (or the pseudogene TRBV3-2) to TRBJ1-2, with D perhaps TRBD1 (5 bases). The germline gives CDR1 LGHDT, CDR2 YNNKEL (reference sequence). The CDR3 length is 15 residues. Trimming cost V 4 bases and J 7 bases, with 19 bases left between them.

The V call is TRBV12-3 or TRBV12-4, the J call TRBJ1-2; D remains ambiguous. The CDR3 length is 13 residues. Trimming left V 3 bases short and J 5 bases short, with 10 bases between. The CDR3 region has the DNA TGTGCCAGCAGTTTGTCCGCGGGGTATGGCTACACCTTC. It translates to CASSLSAGYGYTF.

This clone showed up just a few times. The J gene is TRBJ2-3, the V gene TRBV24-1; 11 bases are a match to TRBD2. Germline assignment: CDR1 KGHDR and CDR2 SFDVKD. The CDR3 has 16 amino acids. V gave up 4 bases and J gave up 4 bases; unmatched junction bases: 6. DNA of the CDR3: TGTGCCACCAGTGACCTAAATAGCGGGGGGGCAGATACGCAGTATTTT. Its protein product is CATSDLNSGGADTQYF.

V and J are TRBV7-9 and TRBJ1-5; possible D gene TRBD1, 6 bases. The germline V and J ends were trimmed by 0 bases and 9 bases, with 18 bases remaining between them. CDR3 length: 16 amino acids. The V gene's germline CDR1 is SEHNR and CDR2 FQNEAQ (reference sequence). The CDR3 loop reads CASSLAPTGPVGPQHF. The CDR3 coding sequence is TGTGCCAGCAGCTTAGCGCCAACAGGGCCCGTCGGGCCCCAGCATTTT.

This clone was detected a few times. The chain carries TRBV5-1 and TRBJ1-6; D is possibly TRBD1 (5 bases). From germline, CDR1 is SGHRS and CDR2 YFSETQ. V was clipped by 2 bases and J by 9 bases, with 9 bases between them. The CDR3 is made up of 13 amino acids. The CDR3 nucleotides read TGCGCCAGCAGCTTTACCAGGGTTTCACCCCTCCACTTT. This translates into CASSFTRVSPLHF.

The count of this clone is one. This chain uses TRBV19 with TRBJ1-1; TRBD1 matches 7 bases. V shed 5 bases, J shed 5 bases, and the junction held 11 bases outside the gene matches. CDR1 is LNHDA and CDR2 is SQIVND in the germline V gene (reference sequence). CDR3 size: 15 residues. The CDR3 here is CASSAKQGTDTEAFF. CDR3 DNA: TGTGCCAGTAGTGCCAAACAGGGGACGGATACTGAAGCTTTCTTT.

The chain carries TRBV27 and TRBJ1-2, with 7 bases that match TRBD1. The V and J ends lost 9 bases and 8 bases, in that order; junction bases with no gene match: 12. This CDR3 comprises 13 residues. CDR1 is MNHEY, CDR2 SMNVEV, per germline (reference sequence). For the CDR3, the DNA is TGTGCCAGTTATGGTACAGGGGACAGAGGCTACACCTTC. It yields the protein CASYGTGDRGYTF.